Below are 18 T cell receptor beta chains sequenced from a single sample in a study of tumor-infiltrating lymphocytes in oesophageal squamous cell carcinoma (dated by TCRdb to between 2015 and 2016). Libraries were made using PCR. TCRdb lists the instrument as Illumina HiSeq 2000. The raw public reads went through TCRdb reprocessing: fastp at Q25, MiXCR clone calling, in-frame beta chains kept. When rows share a CDR3 protein, they turn into one entry using the most common DNA and genes. The sample table shows roughly 20,000 distinct CDR3 sequences, and around 38% are seen once. The ten largest clones add up to roughly 6.4% of the sample. Sequencing input: blood. The receptors shown here come from a male donor with esophageal squamous cell carcinoma.

By its share, this clonotype is medium-sized. The genes are TRBV6-1 and TRBJ2-3; TRBD2 agrees at 7 bases. J was trimmed by 3 bases and V by 2 bases; bases with no gene match: 11. The CDR3 has 17 residues. CDR1 MNHNS and CDR2 SASEGT come from the germline V gene. CDR3 sequence reads: CASSEKLGGEGTDTQYF. The CDR3 DNA reads TGTGCCAGCAGTGAAAAACTTGGGGGGGAGGGGACAGATACGCAGTATTTT.

V gene TRBV9 combines with J gene TRBJ2-3, with a weak D call TRBD2 (5 bases). The CDR3 spans 15 residues. With 4 bases removed from V and 5 bases from J, the gap between germline ends came to 17 bases. The germline gives CDR1 SGDLS, CDR2 YYNGEE. The CDR3 loop is CASSPRPPLEDTQYF. As DNA, the CDR3 is TGTGCCAGCAGCCCCCGCCCCCCACTAGAAGATACGCAGTATTTT.

The chain couples TRBV27 to TRBJ2-1; no clear D gene. Germline loops: CDR1 MNHEY, CDR2 SMNVEV (reference sequence). The CDR3 runs to 15 residues. V gave up 4 bases and J gave up 7 bases, with 17 bases separating them. CDR3 sequence: CASSSSQPLLNEQFF. The CDR3 region has the DNA TGTGCCAGCAGTTCTTCCCAGCCACTGCTTAATGAGCAGTTCTTC.

This chain joins TRBV20-1 and TRBJ2-3; D not certain. V lost 4 bases to trimming and J lost 4 bases, with 9 bases between them. CDR1 and CDR2 from the germline V gene are DFQATT and SNEGSKA (reference sequence). This CDR3 comprises 12 residues. This CDR3 reads CSANRGSDTQYF. DNA of the CDR3: TGCAGTGCTAACCGTGGGTCAGATACGCAGTATTTT.

This chain links TRBV7-2 with TRBJ2-5; 8 bases line up with TRBD1. The CDR3 totals 15 residues. Germline CDR1 is SGHTA and CDR2 is FQGNSA. V dropped 1 base and J dropped 4; count of bases not matched to a gene: 5. The CDR3 DNA sequence: TGTGCCAGCAGCTTAGTCGGAGACAGGGGAGAGACCCAGTACTTC. Protein: CASSLVGDRGETQYF.

J is TRBJ2-3 and V is TRBV20-1, with D perhaps matching TRBD2 (5 bases). V was shortened by 4 bases and J by 0 bases, with 8 bases between the two germline ends. Germline CDR1 and CDR2: DFQATT and SNEGSKA (reference sequence). The length of the CDR3 is 13 residues. Here the CDR3 DNA reads TGCAGTGCTACCGTAGCGAGCACAGATACGCAGTATTTT. This sequence encodes CSATVASTDTQYF.

The chain has TRBV7-2 and TRBJ2-7, with D unclear. The CDR3 length is 12 residues. The germline gives CDR1 SGHTA, CDR2 FQGNSA. Trimming stripped 5 bases from V and 10 bases from J, with 15 bases between. The CDR3 coding sequence is TGTGCCAGCAGCCAAGATTTGAAGGGTCAGTACTTC. It encodes CASSQDLKGQYF.

Worth noting for this clonotype: The conserved phenylalanine or tryptophan is not found at the CDR3 terminus, so this likely reflects a read error. The DNA is omitted, as the CDR3 cannot be located on it reliably, and the CDR3 follows TCRdb's listing. CDR3 amino acids: CATSDLGSSNEQFFGP. The chain uses TRBV24-1 and TRBJ2-6; TRBD2 is the table's D call and was not checked against the DNA. Termini included, the CDR3 measures 16 amino acids. Germline CDR1 and CDR2: KGHDR and SFDVKD.

This clonotype has a count of ten or more. The genes are TRBV9 and TRBJ2-1, with 10 bases identical to TRBD2. Germline V gene lookup returns CDR1 SGDLS and CDR2 YYNGEE. The CDR3 extends over 16 amino acids. Trimming at V came to 3 bases and at J to 3 bases, leaving 6 bases not matched to a gene. As DNA, the CDR3 is TGTGCCAGCAGCGAAAGCGGGAGGGCCATCTACAATGAGCAGTTCTTC. This codes for CASSESGRAIYNEQFF.

This clonotype was found a few times. The genes are TRBV14 and TRBJ2-1; D call uncertain. CDR3 length equals 13 residues. V was shortened by 5 bases and J by 3 bases, with 8 bases between the two germline ends. In germline, CDR1 is SGHDN, CDR2 FVKESK. The CDR3 reads CASSADFYNEQFF. In DNA, the CDR3 is TGTGCCAGCAGCGCCGACTTCTACAATGAGCAGTTCTTC.

This sequence joins TRBV6-1 and TRBJ2-6, with 8 bases lining up with TRBD2. The end of the DNA is better explained by TRBJ2-7, so the J call may be wrong. This CDR3 contains 13 residues. Germline V gene data show CDR1 as MNHNS and CDR2 as SASEGT. CDR3 DNA: TGTGCCAGCACTCGAGCGGGAGAAGGAGAGCAGTACTTC. Translating gives CASTRAGEGEQYF.

In this sample, this clonotype is medium-sized. V and J are TRBV11-2 and TRBJ2-2; 10 nucleotides line up with TRBD2. In germline, CDR1 is SGHAT, CDR2 FQNNGV. The V segment lost 5 bases and the J segment 5 bases; nucleotides outside the gene matches: 5. The CDR3 is 15 amino acids. The CDR3 DNA reads TGTGCCAGCAGCCAGCGGGAGGGCAGGACCGGGGAGCTGTTTTTT. Translation: CASSQREGRTGELFF.

V and J are TRBV7-2 and TRBJ2-1; 8 bases are shared with TRBD2. CDR3 length equals 16 residues. V shed 0 bases and J 5 bases; nucleotides not matched to a gene: 6. Germline V gives CDR1 SGHTA, CDR2 FQGNSA. The CDR3 DNA follows: TGTGCCAGCAGCTTAGCGACGGGAGGGCCACACAATGAGCAGTTCTTC. Translating gives CASSLATGGPHNEQFF. Full variable domain (outside the CDR3, taken from reference TRBV7-2 and TRBJ2-1): GAGVSQSPSNKVTEKGKDVELRCDPISGHTALYWYRQSLGQGLEFLIYFQGNSAPDKSGLPSDRFSAERTGGSVSTLTIQRTQQEDSAVYLCASSLATGGPHNEQFFGPGTRLTVL.

The V call is TRBV7-9, the J call TRBJ2-1; TRBD2 aligns across 9 bases. Germline V CDR1 and CDR2: SEHNR, FQNEAQ (reference sequence). CDR3 length: 18 residues. The J segment lost 6 bases and the V segment lost 0 bases, leaving 12 bases of the junction unmatched. CDR3 nucleotide sequence: TGTGCCAGCAGCTTAGCGAGTACCGCCGGGACTAGCCTCAATGAGCAGTTCTTC. Translating gives CASSLASTAGTSLNEQFF.

Within the sample, this clonotype is medium-sized. The J gene is TRBJ2-5, the V gene TRBV12-3 or TRBV12-4, with a weak D call TRBD1 (5 bases). V was cut by 2 bases and J by 2 bases, with 9 bases left in between. The CDR3 covers 14 residues. CDR3 protein: CASSLRGGQETQYF. Written as DNA, the CDR3 is TGTGCCAGCAGTTTAAGGGGTGGTCAAGAGACCCAGTACTTC.

This clonotype was seen many times. The J gene is TRBJ1-2, the V gene TRBV10-2; no reliable D call. The CDR3 sequence is 14 residues long. The V end lost 2 bases, the J end lost 6 bases, and 13 bases lay between the germline ends. Germline V gene data show CDR1 as WSHSY and CDR2 as SAAADI. The CDR3 loop is CASSETDGPNGYTF. The CDR3 coding sequence is TGCGCCAGCAGTGAGACCGACGGTCCAAATGGCTACACCTTC.

Ten or more counts support this clonotype. The chain combines TRBV2 with TRBJ2-1; TRBD2 aligns across 9 bases. The ends lost 5 bases at V and 1 base at J; junction bases unmatched: 9. CDR1 is SNHLY, CDR2 FYNNEI, per germline. This CDR3 comprises 17 residues. CDR3 in DNA: TGTGCCAGCAGTAAAGGACTAGCGCCCACTTCCTACAATGAGCAGTTCTTC. This sequence encodes CASSKGLAPTSYNEQFF.

This clonotype was counted only a few times. Relative to the germline gene, one junction end is altered; a read error may explain this. V and J are TRBV7-6 and TRBJ2-1, with 8 bases identical to TRBD1. The CDR3 is 18 residues long. Germline CDR1 and CDR2: SGHVS and FNYEAQ. CDR3 amino acids: CASSLAIQGVGSYNEQFF. The CDR3 DNA reads as TGTGCTAGCAGCTTAGCCATACAGGGGGTGGGTTCCTACAATGAGCAGTTCTTC.